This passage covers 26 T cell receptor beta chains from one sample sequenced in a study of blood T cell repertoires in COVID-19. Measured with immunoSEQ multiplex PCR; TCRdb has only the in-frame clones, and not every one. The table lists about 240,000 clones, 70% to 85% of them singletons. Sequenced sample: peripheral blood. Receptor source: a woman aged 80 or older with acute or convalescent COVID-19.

CDR3 amino acids: CAWNTVYGYTF. CDR3 DNA: TGTGCCTGGAATACAGTCTATGGCTACACCTTC. The V and J genes are TRBV30 and TRBJ1-2; no clear D. CDR1 and CDR2 (germline): GTSNPN, SVGIG (reference sequence). The CDR3 has 11 residues. Trimming took 4 bases from V and 4 from J, leaving 7 bases between them.

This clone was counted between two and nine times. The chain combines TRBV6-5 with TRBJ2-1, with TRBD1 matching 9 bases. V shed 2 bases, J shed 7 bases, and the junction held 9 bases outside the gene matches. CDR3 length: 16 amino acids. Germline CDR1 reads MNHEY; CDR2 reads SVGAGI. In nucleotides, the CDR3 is TGTGCCAGCAGTTACGGGGCGGGACAGGGAGGAAATGAGCAGTTCTTC. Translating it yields CASSYGAGQGGNEQFF.

CDR3 nucleotides: TGTGCCAGCAATGGACAGATGAACACTGAAGCTTTCTTT. This encodes CASNGQMNTEAFF. V usage is TRBV2 and J usage is TRBJ1-1, with D perhaps TRBD1 (6 bases). The V and J ends lost 7 bases and 0 bases respectively, with 9 bases between them. The CDR3 spans 13 residues. Germline V gene lookup returns CDR1 SNHLY and CDR2 FYNNEI.

The CDR3 here is CAWSVLRGGPSGNTIYF. As DNA, the CDR3 is TGTGCCTGGAGTGTACTGCGGGGGGGCCCATCGGGAAACACCATATATTTT. V and J are TRBV30 and TRBJ1-3, with a possible D match to TRBD1 (6 bases). The CDR3 covers 17 residues. Per the germline V gene, CDR1 is GTSNPN and CDR2 is SVGIG (reference sequence). Trimming shortened V by 0 bases and J by 4 bases, and 19 bases separated the two germline ends.

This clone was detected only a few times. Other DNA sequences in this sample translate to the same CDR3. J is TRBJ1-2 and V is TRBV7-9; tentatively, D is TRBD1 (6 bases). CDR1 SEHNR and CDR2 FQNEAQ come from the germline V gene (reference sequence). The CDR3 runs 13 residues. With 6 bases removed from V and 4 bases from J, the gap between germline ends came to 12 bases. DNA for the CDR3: TGTGCCAGCAGTCTAGCAGGGGCCTATGGCTACACCTTC. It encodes CASSLAGAYGYTF.

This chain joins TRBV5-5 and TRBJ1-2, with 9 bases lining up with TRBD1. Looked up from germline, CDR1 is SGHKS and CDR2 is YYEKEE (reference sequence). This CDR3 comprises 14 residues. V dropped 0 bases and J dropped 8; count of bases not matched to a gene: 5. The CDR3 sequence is CASSLEGQGKGYTF. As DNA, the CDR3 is TGTGCCAGCAGCTTGGAGGGACAGGGTAAGGGCTACACCTTC.

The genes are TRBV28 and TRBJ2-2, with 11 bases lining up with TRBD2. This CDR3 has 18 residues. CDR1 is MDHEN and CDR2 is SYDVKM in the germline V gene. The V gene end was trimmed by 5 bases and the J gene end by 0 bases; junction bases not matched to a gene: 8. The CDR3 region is CASSPPGLAVSNTGELFF. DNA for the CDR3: TGTGCCAGCAGTCCCCCGGGACTAGCGGTTTCGAACACCGGGGAGCTGTTTTTT.

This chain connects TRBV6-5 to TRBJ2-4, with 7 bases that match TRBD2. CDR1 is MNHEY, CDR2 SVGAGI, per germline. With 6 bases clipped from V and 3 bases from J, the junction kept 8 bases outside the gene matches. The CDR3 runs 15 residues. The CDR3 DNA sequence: TGTGCCAGCAGGCCAGTTGGGGGGGACAAAAACATTCAGTACTTC. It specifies CASRPVGGDKNIQYF.

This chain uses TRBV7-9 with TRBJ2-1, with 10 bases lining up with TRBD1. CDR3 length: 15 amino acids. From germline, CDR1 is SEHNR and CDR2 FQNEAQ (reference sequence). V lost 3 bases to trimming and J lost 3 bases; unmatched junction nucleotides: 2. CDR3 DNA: TGTGCCAGCAGCTTTGGACAGGGGGGCTACAATGAGCAGTTCTTC. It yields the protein CASSFGQGGYNEQFF.

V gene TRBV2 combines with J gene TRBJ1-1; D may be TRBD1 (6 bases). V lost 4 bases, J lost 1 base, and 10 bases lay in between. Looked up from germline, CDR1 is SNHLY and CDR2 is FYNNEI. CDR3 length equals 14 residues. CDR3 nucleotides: TGTGCCAGCAGTGCGGACAGCCCGAACACTGAAGCTTTCTTT. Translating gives CASSADSPNTEAFF.

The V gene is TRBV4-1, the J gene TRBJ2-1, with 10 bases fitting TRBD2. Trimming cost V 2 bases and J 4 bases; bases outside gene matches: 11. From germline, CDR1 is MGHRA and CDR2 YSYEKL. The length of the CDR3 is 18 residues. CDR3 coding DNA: TGCGCCAGCAGCCAATCTTGGTCCAGCGGGGGGGTTTACAATGAGCAGTTCTTC. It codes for CASSQSWSSGGVYNEQFF.

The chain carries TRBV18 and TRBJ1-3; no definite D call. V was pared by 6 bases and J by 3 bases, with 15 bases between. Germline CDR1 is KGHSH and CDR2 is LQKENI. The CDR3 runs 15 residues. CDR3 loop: CASSRTATNGNTIYF. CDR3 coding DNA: TGTGCCAGCTCCCGTACCGCGACTAATGGAAACACCATATATTTT.

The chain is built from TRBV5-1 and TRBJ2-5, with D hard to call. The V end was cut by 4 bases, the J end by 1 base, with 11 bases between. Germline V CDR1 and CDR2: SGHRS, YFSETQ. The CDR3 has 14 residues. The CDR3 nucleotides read TGCGCCAGCAGCGTTTTGGGCACCCAAGAGACCCAGTACTTC. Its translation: CASSVLGTQETQYF.

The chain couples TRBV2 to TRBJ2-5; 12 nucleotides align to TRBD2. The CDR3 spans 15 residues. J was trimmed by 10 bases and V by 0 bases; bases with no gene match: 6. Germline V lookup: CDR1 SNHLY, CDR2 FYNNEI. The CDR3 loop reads CASSEARLAGGDQYF. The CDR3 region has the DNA TGTGCCAGCAGTGAAGCGCGGCTAGCGGGGGGGGACCAGTACTTC.

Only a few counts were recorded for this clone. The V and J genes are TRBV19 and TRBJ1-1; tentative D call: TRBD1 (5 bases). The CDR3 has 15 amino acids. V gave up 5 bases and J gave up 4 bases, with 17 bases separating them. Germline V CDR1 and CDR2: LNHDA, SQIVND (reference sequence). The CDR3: CASSLGTVGSTEAFF. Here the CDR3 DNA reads TGTGCCAGTAGTCTGGGGACTGTTGGTAGCACTGAAGCTTTCTTT. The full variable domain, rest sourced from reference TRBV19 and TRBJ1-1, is DGGITQSPKYLFRKEGQNVTLSCEQNLNHDAMYWYRQDPGQGLRLIYYSQIVNDFQKGDIAEGYSVSREKKESFPLTVTSAQKNPTAFYLCASSLGTVGSTEAFFGQGTRLTVV.

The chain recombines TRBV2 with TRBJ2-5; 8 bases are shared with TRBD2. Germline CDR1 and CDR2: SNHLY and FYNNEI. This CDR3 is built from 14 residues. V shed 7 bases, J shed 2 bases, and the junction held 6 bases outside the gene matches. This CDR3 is CASNGGASQETQYF. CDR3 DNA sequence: TGTGCCAGCAACGGGGGGGCCTCTCAAGAGACCCAGTACTTC.

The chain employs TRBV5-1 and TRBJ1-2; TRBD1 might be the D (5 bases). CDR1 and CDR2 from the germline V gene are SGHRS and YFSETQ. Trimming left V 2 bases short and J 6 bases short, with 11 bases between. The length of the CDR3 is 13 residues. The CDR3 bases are TGCGCCAGCAGCTTTGACGGGGGGGATGGCTACACCTTC. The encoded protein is CASSFDGGDGYTF.

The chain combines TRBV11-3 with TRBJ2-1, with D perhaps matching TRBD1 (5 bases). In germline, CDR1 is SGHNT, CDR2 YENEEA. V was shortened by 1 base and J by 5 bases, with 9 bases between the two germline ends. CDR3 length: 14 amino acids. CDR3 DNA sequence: TGTGCCAGCAGCTTAGGCCCCAGGGACAATGAGCAGTTCTTC. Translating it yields CASSLGPRDNEQFF.

The CDR3 DNA follows: TGTGCCTATTACCGGGAGTCTTTTTATGGCTACACCTTC. Protein product: CAYYRESFYGYTF. The V gene is TRBV30, the J gene TRBJ1-2, with no clear D. This CDR3 is 13 amino acids long. V shed 7 bases and J shed 5 bases, with 17 bases lying between them. Germline CDR1 is GTSNPN and CDR2 is SVGIG (reference sequence).

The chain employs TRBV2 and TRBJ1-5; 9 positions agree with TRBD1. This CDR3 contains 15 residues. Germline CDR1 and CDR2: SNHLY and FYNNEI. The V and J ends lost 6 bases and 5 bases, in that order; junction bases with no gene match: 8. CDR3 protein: CASRAAGTGHQPQHF. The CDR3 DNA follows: TGTGCCAGCAGGGCCGCCGGGACAGGGCATCAGCCCCAGCATTTT.

In nucleotides, the CDR3 is TGTGCCAGCAGCCAGGCATCTGGAAACACCATATATTTT. Amino acids: CASSQASGNTIYF. The chain combines TRBV3-1 (or the pseudogene TRBV3-2) with TRBJ1-3, with unresolved D. Germline loops: CDR1 LGHDT, CDR2 YNNKEL (reference sequence). This CDR3 has 13 amino acids. V was trimmed by 3 bases and J by 1 base, leaving 4 bases between them.

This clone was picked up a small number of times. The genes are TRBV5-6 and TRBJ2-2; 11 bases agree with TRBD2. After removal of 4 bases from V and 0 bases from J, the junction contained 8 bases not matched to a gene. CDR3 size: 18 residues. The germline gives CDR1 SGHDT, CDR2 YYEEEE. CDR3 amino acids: CASSPRASGGPNTGELFF. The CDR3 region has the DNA TGTGCCAGCAGCCCGAGGGCTAGCGGGGGGCCGAACACCGGGGAGCTGTTTTTT. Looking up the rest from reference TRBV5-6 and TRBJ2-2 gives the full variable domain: DAGVTQSPTHLIKTRGQQVTLRCSPKSGHDTVSWYQQALGQGPQFIFQYYEEEERQRGNFPDRFSGHQFPNYSSELNVNALLLGDSALYLCASSPRASGGPNTGELFFGEGSRLTVL.

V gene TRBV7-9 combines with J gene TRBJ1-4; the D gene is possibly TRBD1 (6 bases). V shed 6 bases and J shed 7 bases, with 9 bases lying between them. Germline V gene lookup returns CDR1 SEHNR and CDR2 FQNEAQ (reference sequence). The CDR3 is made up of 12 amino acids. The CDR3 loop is CASRPQGEKLFF. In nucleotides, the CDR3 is TGTGCCAGCAGGCCACAGGGTGAAAAACTGTTTTTT.

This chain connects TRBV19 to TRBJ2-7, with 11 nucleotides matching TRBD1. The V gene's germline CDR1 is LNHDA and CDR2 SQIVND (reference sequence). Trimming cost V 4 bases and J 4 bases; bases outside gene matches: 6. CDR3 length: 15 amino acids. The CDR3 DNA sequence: TGTGCCAGTAGTAGGCCCGGGACAGGGGGATACGAGCAGTACTTC. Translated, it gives CASSRPGTGGYEQYF.

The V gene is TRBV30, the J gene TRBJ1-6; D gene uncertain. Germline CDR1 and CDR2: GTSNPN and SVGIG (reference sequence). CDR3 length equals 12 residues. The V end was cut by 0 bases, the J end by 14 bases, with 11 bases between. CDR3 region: CAWSVPTEALHF. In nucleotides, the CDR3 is TGTGCCTGGAGTGTCCCAACAGAAGCCCTCCACTTT.

CDR3 amino acids: CASFTPGTGTGYEQYF. The CDR3 DNA is TGTGCCAGCTTCACGCCCGGCACCGGGACAGGATACGAGCAGTACTTC. This chain uses TRBV28 with TRBJ2-7, with 8 nucleotides matching TRBD1. Germline trimming cut 8 bases from V and 4 bases from J; bases unmatched to any gene: 16. The CDR3 loop spans 16 amino acids. From germline, CDR1 is MDHEN and CDR2 SYDVKM.